The entry that follows covers one T cell receptor beta chain sequence. Its cognate antigen has yet to be identified. No base quality values were provided; no much bigger clone lies one nucleotide off. The donors were healthy, HIV-negative adults who had no recently reported acute infections or vaccinations. All donors were Caucasian adults living in Nashville, Tennessee, USA. Magnetic negative selection was used to enrich CD4+ T cells, after which naive cells were positively selected on CD45RA and the negative fraction became the memory subset. After blood collection by leukapheresis, PBMCs were isolated using Ficoll-Histopaque density gradient centrifugation and then cryopreserved in the vapor phase of liquid nitrogen. Purity and quantity of every magnetically sorted T cell population were checked by analytical flow cytometry. Genomic DNA was isolated from each sorted fraction and quantified by UV absorbance on a Nanodrop 2000c.

Between the V and J ends, shortened by 5 bases and 2 bases respectively, the junction contains 20 bases. Based on the germline V gene, the CDR1 and CDR2 sequences are SGHTA and FQGTGA. Counted from cysteine to phenylalanine, this CDR3 has 17 amino acids. The sequence is cut down to CDR3 DNA, 51 bases in frame from base 1. TCR CDR3 regions were amplified from genomic DNA by multiplex PCR using the deep immunoSEQ assay. For each cell subset, the extracted genomic DNA was distributed evenly across all wells of several immunoSEQ 96-well plates, and each plate served as one replicate. For sorted subsets, each replicate PCR was loaded with about 200 ng genomic DNA, equivalent to about 33,000 T cell genomes. Purified libraries were quantified with a Qubit 3.0 fluorometer, sized on a Bioanalyzer 2100, and re-quantified with the KAPA Library Quantification kit. Every immunoSEQ 96-well plate was sequenced on a dedicated single-read 150-cycle Illumina NextSeq 550 flow cell. Per the original workflow: Because the immunoSEQ output held only junctional sequences and lacked quality scores, the filtering could not match the filtering applied to full-length reads. Sequences were annotated with PyIR, a Python wrapper for IgBLAST v1.9, using IMGT germline references to assign V/J genes and CDR3. Reads were removed for weak V/J assignments (E-value above 1e-6), missing CDR3, stop codons, out-of-frame junctions, or ambiguous translated residues. V3J clonotypes were defined as sequences sharing the same inferred V gene, J gene, and CDR3 amino acid sequence. To compute the percentage overlap between repertoires, the number of shared unique clonotypes was divided by the size of the smaller repertoire. Three approaches were used to assess repertoire richness: RTK rarefaction, the Chao1 estimator, and Recon v2.1 estimates of unobserved clonotypes. Generation probabilities for all TCRbeta clonotypes obtained by the gDNA method from a handful of donors were computed using OLGA. TCRdb's version of the immuneACCESS table is confined to in-frame rearrangements and falls short of the full clone set. An unresolved V gene accounts for under half of the shortfall where checked; the remainder is of unknown origin. V and J calls and clone size come straight from that table; D and trimming were deduced from the DNA. The table for this sample lists about 2.4 million clones; roughly 93% of them were counted only once. More than 0.35% of the sample lies in the top ten.

This sample was included in a study of shared clonotypes between healthy human individuals (TCRdb year 2020). With respect to the entire study: The cohort comprised a couple of women and a few men aged 18 to 49 years. To increase sequencing depth and limit assay-specific biases, different laboratories used diverse techniques to prepare libraries and sequence TCR repertoires. To estimate repertoire size and how much clonotype sharing occurs between individuals, the study deeply sequenced the blood TCR repertoires of about 5 healthy adults. Between about 0.8 and 9 billion PBMCs per donor were obtained by leukapheresis. For each donor, three plates each were used for CD4 naive and CD4 memory, two plates were used for CD8 naive, and one plate was used for CD8 memory.

The paper as a whole reports these results and caveats: Only blood was sampled, and tissue TCR repertoires likely differ from those in blood. Pairwise subsampling led to the expectation that sequencing depth would affect the degree of clonotype sharing among donors. When a few donors were compared, the shared fraction of clonotypes was about 5% for naive CD4, 3.5% for naive CD8, 2.3% for memory CD4, and approximately 0.4% for memory CD8. Compared with non-shared clonotypes, clonotypes shared by all four sorted-subset donors had higher generation probabilities. Even with the large sequencing depth, rarefaction of the sorted-subset datasets indicated that sequencing was incomplete. Naive subsets generally had larger estimated clonotype richness than memory subsets. Because the study included a small number of donors, the genetic and exposure-history diversity represented was limited.

The sample was naive CD4+ T cells from PBMCs. The cell subset or site label, as the study defines it: CD45RA+ positively selected. This TCR was recovered from a man aged 18 to 30 in good health. Some clones in this sample may be carry-over from other donors' samples. The sequence is built from TRBV7-3 and TRBJ2-3; the D gene identity is not certain. The CDR3 region reads CASSPLGRRSATDTQYF. The nucleotide sequence is TGTGCCAGCAGCCCGCTCGGACGGAGATCTGCCACAGATACGCAGTATTTT. The entire variable domain, with the stretches around the CDR3 drawn from the reference TRBV7-3 and TRBJ2-3 proteins, is GAGVSQTPSNKVTEKGKYVELRCDPISGHTALYWYRQSLGQGPEFLIYFQGTGAADDSGLPNDRFFAVRPEGSVSTLKIQRTERGDSAVYLCASSPLGRRSATDTQYFGPGTRLTVL.